The 29 T cell receptor beta chains in this list originate from one sample, sequenced in a study of response to subunit inactivated influenza vaccine. TCRdb processed the RT-PCR reads anew with MiXCR; each CDR3 protein has one entry. The sample includes 500,000 to 600,000 distinct CDR3 sequences, less than 8% of them seen just once. Sample: PBMCs from blood, taken 23 months after vaccination. The receptors shown here come from a man between 50 and 70 years old who received an inactivated influenza vaccine.

This clonotype turned up a few times. The gene calls are TRBV4-3 and TRBJ1-4, with a tentative D call TRBD1 (5 bases). Germline V gives CDR1 LGHNA, CDR2 YSLEER. The CDR3 runs 17 residues. V lost 5 bases and J 7 bases, leaving 23 bases between the germline ends. The CDR3 DNA follows: TGCGCCAGCAGCTCTCGCCCATTGGGAGGGACGGGTGAAAAACTGTTTTTT. This sequence encodes CASSSRPLGGTGEKLFF.

The chain has TRBV5-6 and TRBJ1-1, with D maybe TRBD1 (6 bases). Deletions cut 0 bases from V and 3 bases from J, with 15 bases between. The CDR3 runs to 16 residues. CDR1 is SGHDT and CDR2 is YYEEEE in the germline V gene. CDR3 protein: CASSLATRGRYTEAFF. In DNA, the CDR3 is TGTGCCAGCAGCTTGGCCACCCGGGGGCGATACACTGAAGCTTTCTTT.

V gene TRBV5-5 combines with J gene TRBJ2-3, with D unclear. This CDR3 is built from 12 residues. Per germline, CDR1 SGHKS and CDR2 YYEKEE (reference sequence). V lost 6 bases and J 2 bases, leaving 7 bases between the germline ends. In DNA form, the CDR3 reads TGTGCCAGCAAACAAGACACAGATACGCAGTATTTT. As protein: CASKQDTDTQYF.

The chain joins TRBV7-2 to TRBJ1-1, with D tentatively TRBD1 (5 bases). Per germline, CDR1 SGHTA and CDR2 FQGNSA. CDR3 length: 15 amino acids. Deletions cut 1 base from V and 1 base from J, with 10 bases between. The CDR3 DNA is TGTGCCAGCAGCTTAGTGGCCGGGACGAACACTGAAGCTTTCTTT. Protein product: CASSLVAGTNTEAFF. The whole variable domain, filled in from reference TRBV7-2 and TRBJ1-1, reads GAGVSQSPSNKVTEKGKDVELRCDPISGHTALYWYRQSLGQGLEFLIYFQGNSAPDKSGLPSDRFSAERTGGSVSTLTIQRTQQEDSAVYLCASSLVAGTNTEAFFGQGTRLTVV.

This rearrangement joins TRBV25-1 to TRBJ1-3; D might be TRBD1 (5 bases). The CDR3 consists of 14 residues. CDR1 and CDR2 (germline): MGHDK, SYGVNS. V gave up 5 bases and J gave up 8 bases, with 16 bases separating them. The CDR3 loop is CASSRFQGVDTIYF. CDR3 sequence (DNA): TGTGCCAGCAGTAGGTTCCAAGGGGTGGACACCATATATTTT.

The chain carries TRBV5-1 and TRBJ2-3; the D gene is possibly TRBD2 (5 bases). The CDR3 runs 12 residues. Germline V lookup: CDR1 SGHRS, CDR2 YFSETQ. Trimming took off 3 bases at V and 8 bases at J, with 10 bases between the two ends. The CDR3 reads CASSSGVGTQYF. Here the CDR3 DNA reads TGCGCCAGCAGCTCCGGGGTGGGTACGCAGTATTTT. Based on the CDR3 plus reference TRBV5-1 and TRBJ2-3, the full variable domain is KAGVTQTPRYLIKTRGQQVTLSCSPISGHRSVSWYQQTPGQGLQFLFEYFSETQRNKGNFPGRFSGRQFSNSRSEMNVSTLELGDSALYLCASSSGVGTQYFGPGTRLTVL.

This clonotype was counted many times. J is TRBJ2-1 and V is TRBV20-1, with 12 bases that match TRBD2. The CDR3 has 16 residues. With V trimmed by 6 bases and J by 1 base, 7 bases remained unmatched. Germline assignment: CDR1 DFQATT and CDR2 SNEGSKA (reference sequence). The CDR3 spells CSAPTSGGLSYNEQFF. The DNA of the CDR3 is TGCAGTGCCCCGACTAGCGGGGGTTTATCCTACAATGAGCAGTTCTTC.

This clonotype was detected a few times. The chain joins TRBV6-2 or TRBV6-3 to TRBJ1-2; D unresolved. The V end was cut by 2 bases, the J end by 8 bases, with 12 bases between. The V gene's germline CDR1 is MNHEY and CDR2 SVGEGT. CDR3 length equals 13 residues. CDR3 sequence: CASSYPDVRGYTF. In DNA form, the CDR3 reads TGTGCCAGCAGTTACCCTGACGTTCGGGGCTACACCTTC.

The table lists this clonotype with a few counts. CDR3: CASNAASTDTQYF. The DNA of the CDR3 is TGCGCCAGCAACGCTGCTAGCACAGATACGCAGTATTTT. The chain carries TRBV5-1 and TRBJ2-3; D gene unclear. The germline CDR1 and CDR2 sequences are SGHRS and YFSETQ. CDR3 length: 13 residues. Trimming left V 6 bases short and J 0 bases short, with 8 bases between.

This clonotype was observed many times. This chain joins TRBV20-1 and TRBJ1-1; no reliable D call. This CDR3 is 14 amino acids long. V was cut by 0 bases and J by 10 bases, with 18 bases left in between. In germline, CDR1 is DFQATT, CDR2 SNEGSKA (reference sequence). The CDR3 sequence is CSARDRDPPWGAFF. DNA for the CDR3: TGCAGTGCTAGAGATCGAGACCCTCCCTGGGGAGCTTTCTTT.

This chain connects TRBV20-1 to TRBJ2-3; 11 bases agree with TRBD2. Germline loops: CDR1 DFQATT, CDR2 SNEGSKA (reference sequence). The CDR3 is 15 residues long. With V trimmed by 7 bases and J by 2 bases, 8 bases remained unmatched. The CDR3 coding sequence is TGCAGTGGACTAGCGGGACCTTCTTACACAGATACGCAGTATTTT. Its protein is CSGLAGPSYTDTQYF.

This clonotype was recorded a few times. V and J are TRBV10-3 and TRBJ2-7; D is uncertain. This CDR3 is built from 13 residues. Germline V lookup: CDR1 ENHRY, CDR2 SYGVKD. With 2 bases removed from V and 0 bases from J, the gap between germline ends came to 5 bases. In DNA form, the CDR3 reads TGTGCCATCAGTGAGGATCCCTCCTACGAGCAGTACTTC. Translating gives CAISEDPSYEQYF.

This clonotype was observed many times. The chain carries TRBV12-3 or TRBV12-4 and TRBJ2-3, with 9 bases lining up with TRBD2. V dropped 3 bases and J dropped 2; count of bases not matched to a gene: 3. This CDR3 has 15 amino acids. CDR3 in amino acids: CASSLTSGYTDTQYF. CDR3 in DNA: TGTGCCAGCAGTTTGACTAGCGGATACACAGATACGCAGTATTTT.

This clonotype appeared many times. The gene calls are TRBV24-1 and TRBJ2-1; no reliable D call. CDR1 and CDR2 (germline): KGHDR, SFDVKD. This CDR3 region has 14 residues. Trimming stripped 1 base from V and 10 bases from J, with 13 bases between. DNA of the CDR3: TGTGCCACCAGTGATTTTGATAGATCGACGGAGCAGTTCTTC. It is translated as CATSDFDRSTEQFF.

This chain connects TRBV27 to TRBJ2-7; the match to TRBD2 covers 13 bases. CDR1 and CDR2 from the germline V gene are MNHEY and SMNVEV (reference sequence). Trimming at V came to 6 bases and at J to 2 bases, leaving 4 bases not matched to a gene. This CDR3 is 15 amino acids long. CDR3 sequence: CASRSGLAGAYEQYF. In DNA form, the CDR3 reads TGTGCCAGCAGATCAGGACTAGCGGGAGCCTACGAGCAGTACTTC.

This clonotype was found a few times. V is TRBV5-1 and J is TRBJ2-7; unclear D gene. V dropped 4 bases and J dropped 0 bases, with 17 bases sitting between them. Germline V lookup: CDR1 SGHRS, CDR2 YFSETQ. This CDR3 contains 16 residues. The CDR3 is CASSNTGPYSSYEQYF. The CDR3 DNA reads TGCGCCAGCAGCAACACCGGACCGTACAGCTCCTACGAGCAGTACTTC.

In its sample, this clonotype was seen many times. The chain uses TRBV29-1 and TRBJ2-5, with D possibly being TRBD2 (6 bases). The CDR3 sequence is 16 residues long. CDR1 is SQVTM and CDR2 is ANQGSEA in the germline V gene. V was cut by 1 base and J by 2 bases, with 17 bases left in between. The CDR3 sequence is CSVEVGRSGTQETQYF. The CDR3 DNA is TGCAGCGTTGAAGTAGGCCGGTCTGGGACTCAAGAGACCCAGTACTTC.

As for this clonotype: A much bigger clone sits one base away, suggesting this may be a read error. In DNA, the CDR3 is TGCAGTGCTAGTCGTGGCAGGGTGGGCAATGAGCAGTTGTTC. Encoded protein: CSASRGRVGNEQLF. J is TRBJ2-1 and V is TRBV20-1, with D tentatively TRBD1 (5 bases). The CDR3 runs to 14 residues. Per germline, CDR1 DFQATT and CDR2 SNEGSKA (reference sequence).

The sample holds a few counts of this clonotype. The chain is built from TRBV9 and TRBJ2-1; 8 positions agree with TRBD1. In germline, CDR1 is SGDLS, CDR2 YYNGEE. V dropped 3 bases and J dropped 0; count of bases not matched to a gene: 11. CDR3 length equals 18 residues. CDR3: CASSGPAGGYYSYNEQFF. CDR3 nucleotides: TGTGCCAGCAGCGGACCCGCAGGGGGCTATTACTCCTACAATGAGCAGTTCTTC.

The chain joins TRBV30 to TRBJ2-7; D gene ambiguous. The V end lost 2 bases, the J end lost 4 bases, and 6 bases lay between the germline ends. The CDR3 has 11 amino acids. The germline V gene has CDR1 GTSNPN and CDR2 SVGIG (reference sequence). In DNA form, the CDR3 reads TGTGCCTGGAGTCTCTTATACGAGCAGTACTTC. Translation gives CAWSLLYEQYF.

This clonotype was recorded a few times. The CDR3 bases are TGCAGCGTTGTAACAGTCGGAAATGAGCAGTTCTTC. As protein: CSVVTVGNEQFF. The chain couples TRBV29-1 to TRBJ2-1; D call uncertain. CDR1 and CDR2 from the germline V gene are SQVTM and ANQGSEA. The V and J ends lost 4 bases and 7 bases respectively, with 11 bases between them. The CDR3 runs 12 residues.

This clonotype was counted ten times or more. V and J are TRBV4-1 and TRBJ2-2; a possible D gene is TRBD1 (8 bases). The CDR3 is 16 amino acids. CDR1 and CDR2 (germline): MGHRA, YSYEKL. Trimming left V 5 bases short and J 7 bases short, with 20 bases between. The CDR3 nucleotides read TGCGCCAGCAGCTCAGGACAGGGAGGGATTGGCGGGGAGCTGTTTTTT. This translates into CASSSGQGGIGGELFF.

The rearrangement links TRBV27 to TRBJ1-4, with D possibly matching TRBD1 (5 bases). The CDR3 is 15 residues long. Trimming removed 6 bases from V and 5 bases from J, with 16 bases in between. Germline CDR1 reads MNHEY; CDR2 reads SMNVEV (reference sequence). CDR3 DNA sequence: TGTGCCAGCAGGGCCAATTTCCGGGACAATGAAAAACTGTTTTTT. Translating gives CASRANFRDNEKLFF.

V and J are TRBV30 and TRBJ1-5, with a possible D match to TRBD1 (5 bases). This CDR3 has 14 residues. The germline V and J ends were trimmed by 0 bases and 0 bases, with 6 bases remaining between them. The germline V gene has CDR1 GTSNPN and CDR2 SVGIG (reference sequence). The CDR3 DNA sequence: TGTGCCTGGAGTGTGGGGGGTAGCAATCAGCCCCAGCATTTT. Its protein is CAWSVGGSNQPQHF.

This clonotype was detected only a few times. The rearrangement joins TRBV6-2 or TRBV6-3 to TRBJ1-2; D is unclear. This CDR3 contains 13 residues. Germline loops: CDR1 MNHEY, CDR2 SVGEGT. V was cut by 6 bases and J by 7 bases, with 15 bases left in between. The CDR3 protein is CASRDARPLGYTF. Here the CDR3 DNA reads TGTGCCAGCAGGGACGCGAGACCCCTTGGCTACACCTTC.

This clonotype was seen ten or more times. In nucleotides, the CDR3 is TGTGCCAGCGCCATGGGGCTCGAGCAGTACTTC. Translation: CASAMGLEQYF. The chain employs TRBV12-3 or TRBV12-4 and TRBJ2-7, with a weak D call TRBD1 (5 bases). Trimming took off 8 bases at V and 6 bases at J, with 11 bases between the two ends. This CDR3 spans 11 amino acids.

There are many counts of this clonotype. V gene TRBV5-1 combines with J gene TRBJ2-7; no clear D gene. The CDR3 runs to 14 residues. V was trimmed by 4 bases and J by 0 bases, leaving 11 bases between them. Germline V gene data show CDR1 as SGHRS and CDR2 as YFSETQ. CDR3 coding DNA: TGCGCCAGCAGCCCGGAACCCAACTCCTACGAGCAGTACTTC. This codes for CASSPEPNSYEQYF.

This clonotype was observed many times. DNA for the CDR3: TGTGCCATCAGTGGTTCGGGACTAGCGGAATACAATGAGCAGTTCTTC. Translated: CAISGSGLAEYNEQFF. V is TRBV10-3 and J is TRBJ2-1, with TRBD2 matching over 11 bases. Trimming cost V 4 bases and J 4 bases; bases outside gene matches: 6. Germline assignment: CDR1 ENHRY and CDR2 SYGVKD. The CDR3 has 16 amino acids.

The gene calls are TRBV7-6 and TRBJ1-6; D is undetermined. The length of the CDR3 is 12 residues. Trimming cost V 4 bases and J 12 bases, with 10 bases left between them. Germline V CDR1 and CDR2: SGHVS, FNYEAQ. The CDR3 nucleotides read TGTGCCAGCAGCTACAATGAAGGACCCCTCCACTTT. It encodes CASSYNEGPLHF. The full variable domain, completed using reference TRBV7-6 and TRBJ1-6, is GAGVSQSPRYKVTKRGQDVALRCDPISGHVSLYWYRQALGQGPEFLTYFNYEAQQDKSGLPNDRFSAERPEGSISTLTIQRTEQRDSAMYRCASSYNEGPLHFGNGTRLTVT.